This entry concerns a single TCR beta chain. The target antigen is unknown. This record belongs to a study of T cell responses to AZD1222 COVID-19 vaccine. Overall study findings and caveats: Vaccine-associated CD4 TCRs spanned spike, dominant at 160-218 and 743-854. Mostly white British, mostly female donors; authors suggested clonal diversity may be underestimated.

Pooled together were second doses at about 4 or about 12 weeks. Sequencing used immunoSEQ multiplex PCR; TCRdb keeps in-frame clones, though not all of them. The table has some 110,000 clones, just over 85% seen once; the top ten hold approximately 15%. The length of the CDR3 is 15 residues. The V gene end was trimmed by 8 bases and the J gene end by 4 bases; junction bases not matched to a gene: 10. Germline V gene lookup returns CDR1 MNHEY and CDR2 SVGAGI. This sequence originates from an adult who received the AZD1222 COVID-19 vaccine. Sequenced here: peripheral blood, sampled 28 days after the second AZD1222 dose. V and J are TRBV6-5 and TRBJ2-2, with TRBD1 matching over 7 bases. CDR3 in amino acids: CASSKGGRFTGELFF. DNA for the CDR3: TGTGCCAGCTCAAAAGGGGGCCGTTTCACCGGGGAGCTGTTTTTT.